Below are 21 T cell receptor beta chains sequenced from a single sample in a study. MiXCR, applied by TCRdb to the 5' RACE reads, yields one record per CDR3 protein. The sample gives 9,500 to 15,000 distinct CDR3 sequences, about 53% of which show up once; 12% is in the top ten. The sorted Tregs were CD4+CD25+CD127-/low cells. Sequenced input: tumor-infiltrating Tregs sorted from the breast tumor. The origin of the receptors is a female donor with breast cancer.

The chain links TRBV4-3 to TRBJ1-2, with D perhaps TRBD1 (6 bases). Germline V lookup: CDR1 LGHNA, CDR2 YSLEER. This CDR3 is built from 15 residues. Trimming cost V 4 bases and J 8 bases, with 20 bases left between them. The CDR3 coding sequence is TGCGCCAGCAGCCCCCGGACAGTTCCTATGGAGGGCTACACCTTC. Protein product: CASSPRTVPMEGYTF.

The V call is TRBV4-1, the J call TRBJ2-1; D could derive from TRBD1 or TRBD2 (6 bases each). CDR1 is MGHRA, CDR2 YSYEKL, per germline. CDR3 length: 17 residues. V dropped 0 bases and J dropped 8 bases, with 20 bases sitting between them. The CDR3 protein is CASSQDIWGAQEDEQFF. The CDR3 nucleotides are TGCGCCAGCAGCCAAGATATATGGGGGGCGCAGGAGGATGAGCAGTTCTTC.

The genes are TRBV28 and TRBJ2-6, with unresolved D. This CDR3 region has 18 residues. CDR1 and CDR2 (germline): MDHEN, SYDVKM. Trimming cost V 4 bases and J 2 bases, with 18 bases left between them. CDR3 residues: CASSCWPWKVAGANVLTF. CDR3 nucleotides: TGTGCCAGCAGTTGTTGGCCTTGGAAGGTCGCTGGGGCCAACGTCCTGACTTTC. The variable domain in full, with the rest retrieved from reference TRBV28 and TRBJ2-6, is DVKVTQSSRYLVKRTGEKVFLECVQDMDHENMFWYRQDPGLGLRLIYFSYDVKMKEKGDIPEGYSVSREKKERFSLILESASTNQTSMYLCASSCWPWKVAGANVLTFGAGSRLTVL.

The table lists this clonotype with a few counts. The chain combines TRBV20-1 with TRBJ2-1, with 8 bases identical to TRBD1. J lost 6 bases, V lost 1 base, and 11 bases had no gene match. The germline V gene has CDR1 DFQATT and CDR2 SNEGSKA (reference sequence). CDR3 length: 16 residues. CDR3 in amino acids: CSARAHGQGGGNEQFF. As DNA, the CDR3 is TGCAGTGCTAGAGCGCACGGACAGGGAGGTGGCAATGAGCAGTTCTTC.

This clonotype has more than one count but fewer than ten. V is TRBV12-3 or TRBV12-4 and J is TRBJ2-1; D may be TRBD2 (6 bases). The CDR3 has 14 residues. V gave up 7 bases and J gave up 5 bases, with 15 bases separating them. The CDR3 spells CASTLRGEHNEQFF. In DNA, the CDR3 is TGTGCCAGCACCTTACGCGGGGAGCACAATGAGCAGTTCTTC.

J is TRBJ1-1 and V is TRBV20-1; D is unresolved. Germline V gene data show CDR1 as DFQATT and CDR2 as SNEGSKA (reference sequence). Trimming shortened V by 8 bases and J by 6 bases, and 10 bases separated the two germline ends. This CDR3 comprises 10 residues. CDR3 DNA sequence: TGCAGTACCGGTGGGGCTGAAGCTTTCTTT. Translating gives CSTGGAEAFF.

This chain links TRBV20-1 with TRBJ2-1; 9 bases are a match to TRBD2. The ends lost 4 bases at V and 6 bases at J; junction bases unmatched: 4. The germline gives CDR1 DFQATT, CDR2 SNEGSKA (reference sequence). This CDR3 comprises 13 residues. The CDR3 loop reads CSANQREVNEQFF. In nucleotides, the CDR3 is TGCAGTGCTAATCAGCGGGAGGTCAATGAGCAGTTCTTC.

This rearrangement joins TRBV20-1 to TRBJ1-4; no clear D. V lost 4 bases, J lost 4 bases, and 16 bases lay in between. Germline-derived CDR1 and CDR2 are DFQATT and SNEGSKA (reference sequence). The CDR3 has 15 residues. CDR3 coding DNA: TGCAGTGCTATTCACCTCTGGGGAGGTAATGAAAAACTGTTTTTT. Encoded protein: CSAIHLWGGNEKLFF.

This rearrangement joins TRBV12-3 or TRBV12-4 to TRBJ1-5; 10 bases align to TRBD1. The CDR3 loop spans 15 amino acids. With V trimmed by 5 bases and J by 3 bases, 4 bases remained unmatched. CDR3 protein: CASSTGQGVNQPQHF. DNA of the CDR3: TGTGCCAGCAGTACCGGACAGGGGGTCAATCAGCCCCAGCATTTT.

This sequence joins TRBV6-1 and TRBJ1-5, with D possibly matching TRBD1 (6 bases). Trimming cost V 4 bases and J 2 bases, with 9 bases left between them. This CDR3 spans 14 amino acids. Germline V gene lookup returns CDR1 MNHNS and CDR2 SASEGT. The CDR3, as DNA: TGTGCCAGCAGTGGACGGACAGGCAATCAGCCCCAGCATTTT. It translates to CASSGRTGNQPQHF.

The chain joins TRBV7-9 to TRBJ2-1, with TRBD2 matching over 10 bases. This CDR3 has 14 amino acids. The junction had 6 bases not matched to a gene; V was cut back by 5 bases and J by 8 bases. Germline lookup yields CDR1 SEHNR and CDR2 FQNEAQ (reference sequence). The DNA for the CDR3 is TGTGCCAGCAGCGAGCTAGCGGGAGTCGATGAGCAGTTCTTC. Translation gives CASSELAGVDEQFF.

The chain uses TRBV12-3 or TRBV12-4 and TRBJ2-2, with TRBD2 as a possible D gene (6 bases). The CDR3 extends over 16 amino acids. The V end was cut by 4 bases, the J end by 4 bases, with 16 bases between. In nucleotides, the CDR3 is TGTGCCAGCAGTTCCGGGACTTACACTCTCACCGGGGAGCTGTTTTTT. It yields the protein CASSSGTYTLTGELFF.

The genes are TRBV12-3 or TRBV12-4 and TRBJ1-5; 7 bases align to TRBD1. This CDR3 contains 14 residues. V trimming: 7 bases; J trimming: 4 bases; junction bases outside the gene matches: 7. The DNA for the CDR3 is TGTGCCAGCACCACCGGGACAGTAAATCAGCCCCAGCATTTT. Its translation is CASTTGTVNQPQHF.

The gene calls are TRBV6-5 and TRBJ1-3; TRBD1 aligns across 10 bases. The CDR3 contains 13 residues. Germline CDR1 reads MNHEY; CDR2 reads SVGAGI. The V segment lost 10 bases and the J segment 8 bases; nucleotides outside the gene matches: 8. The CDR3 loop reads CATRTGGRDTIYF. As DNA, the CDR3 is TGTGCCACCCGGACAGGGGGTCGGGACACCATATATTTT.

The chain recombines TRBV20-1 with TRBJ1-6; perhaps TRBD1 as D (6 bases). CDR3 length: 15 amino acids. V lost 5 bases, J lost 8 bases, and 19 bases lay in between. CDR1 and CDR2 (germline): DFQATT, SNEGSKA (reference sequence). CDR3 sequence: CSALTGGGLDSPLHF. In DNA form, the CDR3 reads TGCAGTGCTTTGACAGGAGGGGGTCTGGATTCACCCCTCCACTTT.

The chain joins TRBV20-1 to TRBJ2-6; D unclear. V was pared by 2 bases and J by 2 bases, with 7 bases between. The CDR3 has 14 residues. From germline, CDR1 is DFQATT and CDR2 SNEGSKA (reference sequence). CDR3 protein: CSARNPAGANVLTF. DNA for the CDR3: TGCAGTGCTAGAAATCCAGCTGGGGCCAACGTCCTGACTTTC.

As DNA, the CDR3 is TGTGCCAGCAGGCTGGGGGGAGCCACAGATACGCAGTATTTT. Translated, it gives CASRLGGATDTQYF. The gene calls are TRBV5-6 and TRBJ2-3, with D possibly TRBD2 on 6 matching bases. V lost 5 bases and J lost 2, with 12 bases in between. The CDR3 consists of 14 residues. Germline CDR1 SGHDT, CDR2 YYEEEE.

This clonotype was seen only a few times. J is TRBJ1-2 and V is TRBV5-1, with TRBD1 as a possible D gene (5 bases). CDR1 and CDR2 (germline): SGHRS, YFSETQ. Trimming removed 7 bases from V and 2 bases from J, with 6 bases in between. CDR3 length: 11 residues. CDR3 in DNA: TGCGCCAGCGGGACCAACTATGGCTACACCTTC. Its translation is CASGTNYGYTF.

This clonotype has a handful of counts. The chain joins TRBV6-5 to TRBJ1-2; possibly TRBD1 for D (5 bases). V lost 2 bases, J lost 7 bases, and 14 bases lay in between. CDR1 and CDR2 from the germline V gene are MNHEY and SVGAGI. The CDR3 contains 14 residues. DNA for the CDR3: TGTGCCAGCAGTTACCTCCGAACAGGTGGTGGCTACACCTTC. It specifies CASSYLRTGGGYTF.

In regard to this clonotype: Given a much more abundant clone one base away, this may be a read error. This chain uses TRBV20-1 with TRBJ1-5, with TRBD1 matching 7 bases. The germline V gene encodes CDR1 DFQATT and CDR2 SNEGSKA (reference sequence). CDR3 size: 14 residues. The CDR3 DNA reads TGCAGTGCTGCACAGGGGCAGAGCAGTCAGCCCCAGCATTTT. Translation gives CSAAQGQSSQPQHF.

The V call is TRBV7-3, the J call TRBJ2-2; 8 nucleotides agree with TRBD2. The CDR3 is 14 residues long. V lost 3 bases to trimming and J lost 5 bases; unmatched junction nucleotides: 2. Germline V lookup: CDR1 SGHTA, CDR2 FQGTGA. The CDR3 DNA reads as TGTGCCAGCAGCTTTAGCGGGGCGACCGGGGAGCTGTTTTTT. Translation: CASSFSGATGELFF.